Below, 6 T cell receptor beta chains from the same sample are listed, as sequenced in a study of blood T cell repertoires in COVID-19. Measured with immunoSEQ multiplex PCR; TCRdb has only the in-frame clones, and not every one. This repertoire shows more than 100,000 clones, 65% to 85% found once; its top ten account for approximately 3.6%. Sequencing was performed on PBMCs or T cells enriched from blood (not recorded which). The receptors stem from a woman aged 25 to 45 who had recovered from COVID-19.

The chain has TRBV18 and TRBJ2-1; tentative D call: TRBD2 (6 bases). Germline CDR1 and CDR2: KGHSH and LQKENI. The CDR3 spans 14 residues. V was pared by 2 bases and J by 2 bases, with 7 bases between. The CDR3 spells CASSPGGTYNEQFF. CDR3 nucleotides: TGTGCCAGCTCACCAGGAGGGACCTACAATGAGCAGTTCTTC.

This chain connects TRBV20-1 to TRBJ1-4, with D possibly TRBD1 on 6 matching bases. This CDR3 is 14 amino acids long. V lost 3 bases and J 3 bases, leaving 11 bases between the germline ends. CDR1 and CDR2 from the germline V gene are DFQATT and SNEGSKA (reference sequence). Here the CDR3 reads CSASFPGANEKLFF. In DNA form, the CDR3 reads TGCAGTGCTAGTTTTCCAGGGGCTAATGAAAAACTGTTTTTT.

V and J are TRBV5-1 and TRBJ2-7, with TRBD2 matching over 7 bases. Unmatched junction bases numbered 4, after V lost 3 bases and J lost 4 bases. Germline CDR1 is SGHRS and CDR2 is YFSETQ. CDR3 length equals 13 residues. CDR3 DNA: TGCGCCAGCAGCTGGGAGGGAGGATACGAGCAGTACTTC. Its protein product is CASSWEGGYEQYF. Filled out from reference TRBV5-1 and TRBJ2-7, the complete variable domain reads KAGVTQTPRYLIKTRGQQVTLSCSPISGHRSVSWYQQTPGQGLQFLFEYFSETQRNKGNFPGRFSGRQFSNSRSEMNVSTLELGDSALYLCASSWEGGYEQYFGPGTRLTVT.

The chain employs TRBV28 and TRBJ2-2, with D possibly matching TRBD2 (5 bases). Deletions cut 6 bases from V and 3 bases from J, with 17 bases between. Germline V CDR1 and CDR2: MDHEN, SYDVKM. The CDR3 has 16 residues. CDR3: CASSPFVRVDTGELFF. The CDR3 DNA is TGTGCCAGCAGCCCCTTTGTGAGGGTGGACACCGGGGAGCTGTTTTTT.

V is TRBV5-4 and J is TRBJ1-1; D perhaps matches TRBD1 (5 bases). There are 16 residues in the CDR3. V was cut by 7 bases and J by 6 bases, with 25 bases left in between. CDR1 SGHNT and CDR2 YYREEE come from the germline V gene (reference sequence). The chain's CDR3 is CASGSRISGSPPEAFF. The CDR3 DNA follows: TGTGCCAGCGGATCCCGAATTTCAGGGTCGCCACCTGAAGCTTTCTTT.

The J gene is TRBJ2-4, the V gene TRBV6-2 or TRBV6-3, with TRBD1 matching over 7 bases. Trimming took 6 bases from V and 2 from J; bases not matched to a gene: 10. CDR3 length: 16 amino acids. Germline values: CDR1 MNHEY, CDR2 SVGEGT. CDR3 sequence: CASRYPGGTTKNIQYF. The CDR3 DNA follows: TGTGCCAGCAGGTACCCAGGGGGTACGACCAAAAACATTCAGTACTTC.